This T cell receptor (beta chain) was sequenced in a study of T cells in Graves' hyperthyroidism and ophthalmopathy. TCR beta CDR3 sequences were amplified from RNA transcripts. TCR CDR3 underwent first-round RT-PCR with the HTBI primer set. MiXCR, run by TCRdb on the multiplex PCR reads, gives a single entry per CDR3 protein. This table has around 480,000 distinct CDR3 sequences, approximately 14% appearing once. Germline-derived CDR1 and CDR2 are DFQATT and SNEGSKA (reference sequence). Trimming shortened V by 5 bases and J by 2 bases, and 16 bases separated the two germline ends. The CDR3 sequence is 15 residues long. Orbital computed tomography, thyroid ultrasound, serum thyroxine and TRAb, and clinical symptoms together informed the diagnoses. Ten or more counts support this clonotype.

The receptor was isolated from a woman younger than 35 with Graves' hyperthyroidism. The specimen sequenced was blood. The V gene is TRBV20-1, the J gene TRBJ1-3; possible D gene TRBD1, 5 bases. The CDR3 DNA follows: TGCAGTGCTCTTCGGGGGGGATCCGCTGGAAACACCATATATTTT. Amino acid sequence: CSALRGGSAGNTIYF.